Following are 14 T cell receptor beta chains from one sample sequenced in a study of blood T cell repertoires in COVID-19. Using immunoSEQ multiplex PCR, the repertoire was profiled, and TCRdb retains in-frame clones only, with some absent. The profile shows 250,000 to 300,000 clones, more than 85% of them singletons. The source material was peripheral blood. These receptors all stem from a man aged 35 to 55 with acute or convalescent COVID-19.

The chain combines TRBV19 with TRBJ2-7; D is possibly TRBD2 (6 bases). This CDR3 comprises 14 residues. Germline CDR1 LNHDA, CDR2 SQIVND (reference sequence). Trimming stripped 4 bases from V and 0 bases from J, with 10 bases between. The CDR3 DNA follows: TGTGCCAGTAGTAGGCAGGGAGGCTCCTACGAGCAGTACTTC. Protein: CASSRQGGSYEQYF.

The chain has TRBV7-8 and TRBJ2-2; a possible D gene is TRBD1 (5 bases). The CDR3 is 14 residues long. CDR1 SGHVS and CDR2 FQNEAQ come from the germline V gene. V was pared by 5 bases and J by 4 bases, with 11 bases between. The CDR3 sequence is CASSQDIPTGELFF. The CDR3 nucleotides read TGTGCCAGCAGCCAGGACATACCCACCGGGGAGCTGTTTTTT.

This clone has just one count. The chain employs TRBV10-3 and TRBJ2-5; the D is unclear. CDR1 ENHRY and CDR2 SYGVKD come from the germline V gene. The CDR3 is made up of 15 amino acids. Between the trimmed V and J ends, which lost 2 bases and 7 bases, there was a span of 17 bases. The CDR3: CAISEALPGSLTQYF. In DNA form, the CDR3 reads TGTGCCATCAGTGAGGCATTACCCGGGTCCCTGACCCAGTACTTC.

The chain has TRBV6-5 and TRBJ1-1, with D possibly being TRBD1 (5 bases). Trimming removed 6 bases from V and 0 bases from J, with 11 bases in between. This CDR3 region has 14 residues. CDR1 and CDR2 (germline): MNHEY, SVGAGI. The CDR3 DNA reads as TGTGCCAGCAGGGGGGGAACCGTGAACACTGAAGCTTTCTTT. Translating gives CASRGGTVNTEAFF.

The V and J genes are TRBV5-4 and TRBJ2-3; 7 bases line up with TRBD2. Germline V lookup: CDR1 SGHNT, CDR2 YYREEE (reference sequence). The V segment lost 2 bases and the J segment 4 bases; nucleotides outside the gene matches: 7. CDR3 length: 15 residues. The CDR3 DNA is TGTGCCAGCAGCTTCGGGGGGTTAACCTCAGATACGCAGTATTTT. This sequence encodes CASSFGGLTSDTQYF.

The J gene is TRBJ2-7, the V gene TRBV7-2; TRBD2 aligns across 8 bases. The germline gives CDR1 SGHTA, CDR2 FQGNSA. With 5 bases clipped from V and 4 bases from J, the junction kept 7 bases outside the gene matches. The CDR3 is 14 amino acids. The CDR3 DNA follows: TGTGCCAGCAGCCCCTGGACTAGCCAGTACGAGCAGTACTTC. This codes for CASSPWTSQYEQYF.

V is TRBV6-5 and J is TRBJ1-1; D is undetermined. With 8 bases removed from V and 5 bases from J, the gap between germline ends came to 15 bases. Germline V lookup: CDR1 MNHEY, CDR2 SVGAGI. The CDR3 has 13 residues. The CDR3 reads CASRGGLDTEAFF. CDR3 nucleotide sequence: TGTGCCAGCCGAGGCGGCTTAGATACTGAAGCTTTCTTT.

V gene TRBV5-1 combines with J gene TRBJ2-3, with TRBD2 identical over 8 bases. Germline CDR1 SGHRS, CDR2 YFSETQ. The CDR3 loop spans 16 amino acids. V was pared by 4 bases and J by 6 bases, with 13 bases of the junction left unmatched. The CDR3 DNA sequence: TGCGCCAGCAGCCACGACTGGAGCGGGGGAGCGGATACGCAGTATTTT. Translation gives CASSHDWSGGADTQYF. The whole variable domain, remainder taken from reference TRBV5-1 and TRBJ2-3, is KAGVTQTPRYLIKTRGQQVTLSCSPISGHRSVSWYQQTPGQGLQFLFEYFSETQRNKGNFPGRFSGRQFSNSRSEMNVSTLELGDSALYLCASSHDWSGGADTQYFGPGTRLTVL.

This clone turned up a few times. The chain employs TRBV11-3 and TRBJ2-4; possible D gene TRBD2, 6 bases. The CDR3 runs 18 residues. Germline lookup yields CDR1 SGHNT and CDR2 YENEEA. With 4 bases removed from V and 0 bases from J, the gap between germline ends came to 19 bases. Here the CDR3 reads CASSSRRRGCLAKNIQYF. In nucleotides, the CDR3 is TGTGCCAGCAGCTCCCGTAGGCGGGGATGTTTAGCCAAAAACATTCAGTACTTC.

The V call is TRBV7-2, the J call TRBJ1-5; TRBD1 matches 10 bases. This CDR3 is built from 16 residues. The germline CDR1 and CDR2 sequences are SGHTA and FQGNSA. V shed 5 bases, J shed 0 bases, and the junction held 4 bases outside the gene matches. The CDR3 sequence: CASSPRQGASNQPQHF. The CDR3 bases are TGTGCCAGCAGCCCTCGACAGGGGGCTAGCAATCAGCCCCAGCATTTT. Complete variable domain (other parts from reference TRBV7-2 and TRBJ1-5): GAGVSQSPSNKVTEKGKDVELRCDPISGHTALYWYRQSLGQGLEFLIYFQGNSAPDKSGLPSDRFSAERTGGSVSTLTIQRTQQEDSAVYLCASSPRQGASNQPQHFGDGTRLSIL.

This chain links TRBV10-2 with TRBJ1-2, with D hard to call. This CDR3 region has 13 residues. Trimming stripped 6 bases from V and 0 bases from J, with 8 bases between. Germline assignment: CDR1 WSHSY and CDR2 SAAADI. CDR3 in DNA: TGCGCCAGCAGGACTAATTCTAACTATGGCTACACCTTC. Translation: CASRTNSNYGYTF.

CDR3 in DNA: TGTGCCAGCAGCCTCACAGATACGCAGTATTTT. Amino acids: CASSLTDTQYF. This chain connects TRBV5-6 to TRBJ2-3; D is ambiguous. V was cut by 4 bases and J by 2 bases, with 2 bases left in between. Germline lookup yields CDR1 SGHDT and CDR2 YYEEEE. The CDR3 is made up of 11 amino acids.

The chain joins TRBV19 to TRBJ1-4; possible D gene TRBD1, 6 bases. V dropped 5 bases and J dropped 7 bases, with 14 bases sitting between them. CDR3 size: 14 residues. CDR1 and CDR2 (germline): LNHDA, SQIVND (reference sequence). The chain's CDR3 is CASSVTRTVEKLFF. CDR3 nucleotide sequence: TGTGCCAGTAGTGTAACCCGGACAGTTGAAAAACTGTTTTTT.

This rearrangement joins TRBV27 to TRBJ1-2, with D hard to call. With 5 bases removed from V and 5 bases from J, the gap between germline ends came to 12 bases. The germline gives CDR1 MNHEY, CDR2 SMNVEV (reference sequence). The CDR3 contains 13 residues. CDR3 sequence: CASSIRAGYGYTF. CDR3 nucleotide sequence: TGTGCCAGCAGTATAAGGGCGGGGTATGGCTACACCTTC.